This entry is about one T cell receptor beta chain. The clone's antigen remains unknown. There are no base qualities to consult, and no much larger clone falls within one base. The library came from the immunoSEQ multiplex PCR assay. The table comes from immuneACCESS by way of TCRdb, which keeps in-frame sequences with V and J called. Part of the clones is missing from these tables; in studies checked, under half for an unresolved V gene and the rest for unknown reasons. The sample table contains more than 140,000 clones; only one count was recorded for 91% of them. 5.5% to 7.5% of the sample is in the top ten clones. This sample is part of a study of control samples from healthy donors and cancer patients (dated by TCRdb to about 2020). The CDR3 spans 17 residues, from the cysteine through the phenylalanine. Only CDR3 DNA remains: 51 bases, in frame from the first base. The germline V end is reduced by 4 bases and the J end by 1 base; junction bases left unmatched: 6. The germline V gene (reference sequence) specifies LGHDT as CDR1 and YNNKEL as CDR2.

The TCR comes from a man younger than 35 in good health. The sequenced sample was blood. This receptor chain uses TRBV3-1 (or the pseudogene TRBV3-2) and TRBJ1-3; 11 middle bases align to TRBD1. DNA sequence: TGTGCCAGCAGCCGGGGGACAGGGGGATCATCTGGAAACACCATATATTTT. This gives the protein CASSRGTGGSSGNTIYF.